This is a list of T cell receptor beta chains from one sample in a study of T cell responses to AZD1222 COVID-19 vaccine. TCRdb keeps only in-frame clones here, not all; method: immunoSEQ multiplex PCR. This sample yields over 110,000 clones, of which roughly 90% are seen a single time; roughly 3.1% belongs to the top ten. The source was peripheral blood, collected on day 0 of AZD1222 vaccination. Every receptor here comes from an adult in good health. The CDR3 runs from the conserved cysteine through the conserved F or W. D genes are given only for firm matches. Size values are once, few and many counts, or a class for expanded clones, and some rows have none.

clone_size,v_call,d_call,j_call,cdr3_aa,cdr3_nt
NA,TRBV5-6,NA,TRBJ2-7,CASSNRDIAYEQYF,TGTGCCAGCAGCAACCGGGACATAGCCTACGAGCAGTACTTC
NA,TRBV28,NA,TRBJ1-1,CASSFFGGFTEAFF,TGTGCCAGCAGTTTCTTTGGGGGCTTCACTGAAGCTTTCTTT
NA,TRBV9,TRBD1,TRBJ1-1,CASSGAGTGGNTEAFF,TGTGCCAGCAGCGGGGCCGGGACAGGGGGGAACACTGAAGCTTTCTTT
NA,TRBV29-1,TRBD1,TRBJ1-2,CSVGVGQGVFYGYTF,TGCAGCGTAGGAGTGGGACAGGGGGTCTTCTATGGCTACACCTTC
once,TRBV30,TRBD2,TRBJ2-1,CAWNPGGPSDEQFF,TGTGCCTGGAACCCGGGAGGCCCCTCGGATGAGCAGTTCTTC
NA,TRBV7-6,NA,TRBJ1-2,CASSLVYDSFNYGYTF,TGTGCCAGCAGCTTAGTTTATGACAGCTTTAACTATGGCTACACCTTC
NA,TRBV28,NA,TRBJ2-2,CASSLTGIPGELFF,TGTGCCAGCAGTCTAACAGGGATACCCGGGGAGCTGTTTTTT
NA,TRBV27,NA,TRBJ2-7,CASSLSYGLAEQYF,TGTGCCAGCAGTTTATCGTACGGCTTGGCCGAGCAGTACTTC
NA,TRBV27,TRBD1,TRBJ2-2,CASSSPGQQYTGELFF,TGTGCCAGCAGTTCCCCGGGACAGCAATACACCGGGGAGCTGTTTTTT
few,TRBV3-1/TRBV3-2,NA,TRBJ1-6,CASSQARGPHSPLHF,TGTGCCAGCAGCCAAGCAAGAGGGCCCCATTCACCCCTCCACTTT
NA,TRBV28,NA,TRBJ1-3,CASSLIGEAGLGNTIYF,TGTGCCAGCAGTTTAATAGGGGAGGCGGGGCTTGGAAACACCATATATTTT
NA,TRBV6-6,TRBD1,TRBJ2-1,CASSSYRDRGYNEQFF,TGTGCCAGCAGTTCCTACCGGGACAGGGGGTACAATGAGCAGTTCTTC
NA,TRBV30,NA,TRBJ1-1,CAWSLLIPGRTEAFF,TGTGCCTGGAGTCTCCTTATTCCGGGGCGCACTGAAGCTTTCTTT
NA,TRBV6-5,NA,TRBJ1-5,CASSNTPDPNQPQHF,TGTGCCAGCAGTAATACTCCGGACCCTAATCAGCCCCAGCATTTT
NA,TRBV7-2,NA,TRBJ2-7,CASSLSLYEQYF,TGTGCCAGCAGCTTATCTCTCTACGAGCAGTACTTC
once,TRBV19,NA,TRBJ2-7,CASSGTGPQEQYF,TGTGCCAGTAGTGGTACAGGGCCGCAGGAGCAGTACTTC
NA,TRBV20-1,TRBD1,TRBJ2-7,CSASHRGYEQYF,TGCAGTGCTAGTCACAGGGGCTACGAGCAGTACTTC
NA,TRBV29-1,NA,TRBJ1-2,CSVDDSLINYGYTF,TGCAGCGTTGATGACAGCTTAATCAACTATGGCTACACCTTC
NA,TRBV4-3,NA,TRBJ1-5,CASSQDFSVSNQPQHF,TGCGCCAGCAGCCAAGACTTCAGTGTTAGCAATCAGCCCCAGCATTTT
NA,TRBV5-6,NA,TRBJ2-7,CASSHSPGTGEQYF,TGTGCCAGCAGCCACAGCCCGGGGACTGGCGAGCAGTACTTC